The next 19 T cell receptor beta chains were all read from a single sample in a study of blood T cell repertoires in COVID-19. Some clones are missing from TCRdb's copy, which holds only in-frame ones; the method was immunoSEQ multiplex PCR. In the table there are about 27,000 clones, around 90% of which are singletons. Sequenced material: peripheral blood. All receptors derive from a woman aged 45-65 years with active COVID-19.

The CDR3, as DNA: TGTGCCAGTAGTATTGGGAGCTCCTACAATGAGCAGTTCTTC. This sequence encodes CASSIGSSYNEQFF. The rearrangement links TRBV19 to TRBJ2-1; D possibly corresponds to TRBD2 (5 bases). Germline V CDR1 and CDR2: LNHDA, SQIVND (reference sequence). This CDR3 is 14 amino acids long. V was shortened by 3 bases and J by 0 bases, with 6 bases between the two germline ends.

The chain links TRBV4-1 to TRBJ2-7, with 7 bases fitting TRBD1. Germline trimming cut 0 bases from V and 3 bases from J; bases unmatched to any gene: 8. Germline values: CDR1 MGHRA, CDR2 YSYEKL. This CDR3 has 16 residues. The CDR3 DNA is TGCGCCAGCAGCCAAGATAGGAGACAGGGAATCTACGAGCAGTACTTC. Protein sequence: CASSQDRRQGIYEQYF.

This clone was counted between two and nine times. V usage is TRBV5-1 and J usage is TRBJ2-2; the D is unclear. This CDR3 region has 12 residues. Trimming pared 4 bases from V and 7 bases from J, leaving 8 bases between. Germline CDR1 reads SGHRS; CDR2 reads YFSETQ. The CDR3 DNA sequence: TGCGCCAGCAGCCAGGTGAACGGGGAGCTGTTTTTT. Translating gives CASSQVNGELFF.

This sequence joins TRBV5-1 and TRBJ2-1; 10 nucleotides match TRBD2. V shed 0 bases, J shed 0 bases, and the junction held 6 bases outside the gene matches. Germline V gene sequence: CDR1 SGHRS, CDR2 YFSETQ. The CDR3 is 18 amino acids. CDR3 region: CASSLEAGGSSSYNEQFF. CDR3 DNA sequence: TGCGCCAGCAGCTTGGAAGCGGGAGGGTCTTCCTCCTACAATGAGCAGTTCTTC.

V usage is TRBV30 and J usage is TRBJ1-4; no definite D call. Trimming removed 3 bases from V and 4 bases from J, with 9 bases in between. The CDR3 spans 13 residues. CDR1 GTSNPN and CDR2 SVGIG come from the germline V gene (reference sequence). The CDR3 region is CAWRGSLNEKLFF. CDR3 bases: TGTGCCTGGAGGGGTAGCCTTAATGAAAAACTGTTTTTT.

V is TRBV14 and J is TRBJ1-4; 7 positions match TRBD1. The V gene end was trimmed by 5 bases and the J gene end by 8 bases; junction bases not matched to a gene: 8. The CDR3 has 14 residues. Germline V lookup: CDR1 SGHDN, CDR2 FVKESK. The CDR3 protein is CASSFSGGWEKLFF. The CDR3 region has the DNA TGTGCCAGCAGCTTTTCAGGGGGATGGGAAAAACTGTTTTTT.

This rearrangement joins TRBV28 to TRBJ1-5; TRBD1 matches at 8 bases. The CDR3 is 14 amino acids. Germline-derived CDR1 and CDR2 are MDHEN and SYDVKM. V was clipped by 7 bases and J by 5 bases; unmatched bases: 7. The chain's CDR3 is CASTVTGVDQPQHF. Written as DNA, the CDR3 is TGTGCCAGCACTGTGACAGGGGTCGATCAGCCCCAGCATTTT.

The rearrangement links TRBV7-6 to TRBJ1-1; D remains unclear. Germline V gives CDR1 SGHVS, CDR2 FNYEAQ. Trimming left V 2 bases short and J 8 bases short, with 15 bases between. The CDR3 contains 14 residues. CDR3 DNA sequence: TGTGCCAGCAGCTTATTTTCCCGCGCCCCCGAAGCTTTCTTT. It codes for CASSLFSRAPEAFF. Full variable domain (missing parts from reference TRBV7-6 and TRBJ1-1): GAGVSQSPRYKVTKRGQDVALRCDPISGHVSLYWYRQALGQGPEFLTYFNYEAQQDKSGLPNDRFSAERPEGSISTLTIQRTEQRDSAMYRCASSLFSRAPEAFFGQGTRLTVV.

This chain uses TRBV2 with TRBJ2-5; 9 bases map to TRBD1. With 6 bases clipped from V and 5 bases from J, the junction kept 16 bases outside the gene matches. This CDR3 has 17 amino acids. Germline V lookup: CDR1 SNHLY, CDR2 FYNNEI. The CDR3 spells CASSAQSGTGNKETQYF. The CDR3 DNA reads TGTGCCAGCAGCGCCCAGTCCGGGACAGGGAATAAGGAGACCCAGTACTTC.

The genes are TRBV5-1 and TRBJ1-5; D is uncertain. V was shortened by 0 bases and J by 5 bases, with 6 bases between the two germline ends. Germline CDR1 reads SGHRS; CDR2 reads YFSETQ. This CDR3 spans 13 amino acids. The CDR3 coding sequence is TGCGCCAGCAGCTTGGATAGTTATCAGCCCCAGCATTTT. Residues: CASSLDSYQPQHF.

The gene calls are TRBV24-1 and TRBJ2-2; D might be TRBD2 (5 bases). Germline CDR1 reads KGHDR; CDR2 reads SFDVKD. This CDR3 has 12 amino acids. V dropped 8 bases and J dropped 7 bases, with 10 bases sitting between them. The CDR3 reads CATIGVNGELFF. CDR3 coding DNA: TGTGCCACCATCGGGGTTAACGGGGAGCTGTTTTTT.

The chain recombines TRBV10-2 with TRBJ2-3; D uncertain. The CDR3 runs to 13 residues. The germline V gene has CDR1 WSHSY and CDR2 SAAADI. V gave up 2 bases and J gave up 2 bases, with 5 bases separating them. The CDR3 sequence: CASSETPTDTQYF. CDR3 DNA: TGCGCCAGCAGTGAGACTCCCACAGATACGCAGTATTTT.

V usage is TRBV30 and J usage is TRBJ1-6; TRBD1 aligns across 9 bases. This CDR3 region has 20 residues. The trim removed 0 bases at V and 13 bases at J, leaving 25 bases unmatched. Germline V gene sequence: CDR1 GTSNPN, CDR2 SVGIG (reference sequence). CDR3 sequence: CAWSVNRDRALTVLGPPLHF. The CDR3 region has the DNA TGTGCCTGGAGTGTCAACCGGGACAGGGCTCTTACGGTCTTGGGACCCCCCCTCCACTTT.

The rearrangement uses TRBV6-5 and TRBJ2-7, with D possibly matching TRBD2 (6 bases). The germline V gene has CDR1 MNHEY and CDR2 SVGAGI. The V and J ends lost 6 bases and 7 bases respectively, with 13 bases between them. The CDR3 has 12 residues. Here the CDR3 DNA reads TGTGCCAGCAGGGCAGGGAGGTTTGAGCAGTACTTC. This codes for CASRAGRFEQYF.

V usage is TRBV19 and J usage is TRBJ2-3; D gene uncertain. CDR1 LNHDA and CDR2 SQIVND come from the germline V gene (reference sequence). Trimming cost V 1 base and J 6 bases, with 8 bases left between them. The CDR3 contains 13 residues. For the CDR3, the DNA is TGTGCCAGTAGTATAGGCGGCGAGGATACGCAGTATTTT. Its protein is CASSIGGEDTQYF.

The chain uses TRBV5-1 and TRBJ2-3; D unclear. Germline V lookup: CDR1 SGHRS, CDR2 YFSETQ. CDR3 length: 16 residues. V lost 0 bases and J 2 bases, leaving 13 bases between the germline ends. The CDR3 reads CASSLGTGSLTDTQYF. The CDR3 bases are TGCGCCAGCAGCTTGGGCACTGGTTCTCTCACAGATACGCAGTATTTT.

In nucleotides, the CDR3 is TGTGCCAGCTCACCGGGACAGGGAGACGTCGCGCAGTACTTC. Its protein is CASSPGQGDVAQYF. V and J are TRBV18 and TRBJ2-7; 9 nucleotides match TRBD1. The germline V gene encodes CDR1 KGHSH and CDR2 LQKENI. The CDR3 totals 14 residues. V shed 3 bases and J 9 bases; nucleotides not matched to a gene: 9. The full variable domain, rest sourced from reference TRBV18 and TRBJ2-7, is NAGVMQNPRHLVRRRGQEARLRCSPMKGHSHVYWYRQLPEEGLKFMVYLQKENIIDESGMPKERFSAEFPKEGPSILRIQQVVRGDSAAYFCASSPGQGDVAQYFGPGTRLTVT.

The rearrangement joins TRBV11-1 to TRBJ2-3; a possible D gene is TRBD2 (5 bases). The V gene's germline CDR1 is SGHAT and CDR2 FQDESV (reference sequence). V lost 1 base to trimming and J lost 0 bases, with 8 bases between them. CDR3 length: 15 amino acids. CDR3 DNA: TGTGCCAGCAGCTTAGTGCCGGGGAGCACAGATACGCAGTATTTT. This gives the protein CASSLVPGSTDTQYF.

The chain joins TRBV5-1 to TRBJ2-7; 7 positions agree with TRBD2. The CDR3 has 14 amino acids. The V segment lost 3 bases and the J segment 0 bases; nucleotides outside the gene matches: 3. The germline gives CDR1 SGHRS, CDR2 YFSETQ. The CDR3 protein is CASSWGGSSYEQYF. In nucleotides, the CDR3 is TGCGCCAGCAGCTGGGGGGGTAGCTCCTACGAGCAGTACTTC.